Shown below are 2 T cell receptor beta chains from a single sample sequenced in a study of OX40 agonist ivuxolimab in advanced cancers. The data were produced by immunoSEQ multiplex PCR, yet TCRdb's version contains in-frame clones alone and is incomplete. Of tens of thousands of clones listed, around 77% are singletons. The source was CD4+ or CD8+ T cells sorted from blood, collected in a trial of the OX40 agonist ivuxolimab. Receptors were obtained from an adult with an advanced solid tumor such as melanoma, head and neck, liver or kidney cancer.

This clone was found a few times. CDR3 nucleotides: TGTGCCAGCTCACCGCCGGGACAGGAACTGGATGGCTACACCTTC. Translated: CASSPPGQELDGYTF. This chain links TRBV18 with TRBJ1-2; the match to TRBD1 covers 8 bases. Per the germline V gene, CDR1 is KGHSH and CDR2 is LQKENI. The CDR3 runs 15 residues. The V segment lost 3 bases and the J segment 6 bases; nucleotides outside the gene matches: 9.

The J gene is TRBJ1-2, the V gene TRBV4-3; D perhaps matches TRBD1 (5 bases). Trimming cost V 0 bases and J 4 bases, with 18 bases left between them. Germline values: CDR1 LGHNA, CDR2 YSLEER. The CDR3 is 17 amino acids. CDR3 region: CASSQDLRGISVYGYTF. CDR3 coding DNA: TGCGCCAGCAGCCAAGATCTAAGGGGTATAAGTGTCTATGGCTACACCTTC.